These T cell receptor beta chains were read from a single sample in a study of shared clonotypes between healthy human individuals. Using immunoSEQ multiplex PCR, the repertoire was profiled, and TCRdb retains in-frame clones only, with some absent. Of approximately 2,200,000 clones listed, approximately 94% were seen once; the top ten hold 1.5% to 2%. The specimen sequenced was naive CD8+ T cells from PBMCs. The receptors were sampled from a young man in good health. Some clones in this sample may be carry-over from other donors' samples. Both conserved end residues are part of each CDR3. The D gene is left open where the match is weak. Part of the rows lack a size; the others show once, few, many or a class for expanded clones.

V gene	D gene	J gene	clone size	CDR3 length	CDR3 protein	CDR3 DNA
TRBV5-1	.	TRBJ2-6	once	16	CASSLYRSAGANVLTF	TGCGCCAGCAGCCTATACAGGTCCGCTGGGGCCAACGTCCTGACTTTC
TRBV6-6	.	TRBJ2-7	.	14	CASSYSKFAGEQYF	TGTGCCAGCAGTTACTCGAAGTTTGCGGGGGAGCAGTACTTC
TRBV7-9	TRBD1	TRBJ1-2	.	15	CASSFPAGTGGGYTF	TGTGCCAGCAGCTTCCCGGCCGGGACAGGAGGTGGCTACACCTTC
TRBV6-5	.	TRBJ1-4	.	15	CASRAGTGALEKLFF	TGTGCCAGCAGAGCAGGGACCGGCGCACTTGAAAAACTGTTTTTT
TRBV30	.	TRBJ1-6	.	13	CACAFGFNSPLHF	TGTGCCTGTGCCTTTGGATTTAATTCACCCCTCCACTTT
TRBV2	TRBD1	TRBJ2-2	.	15	CASSGRDRGPGELFF	TGTGCCAGCAGTGGCCGGGACAGGGGACCCGGGGAGCTGTTTTTT
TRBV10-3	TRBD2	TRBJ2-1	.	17	CAISESSGGPPYNEQFF	TGTGCCATCAGTGAGAGTAGCGGGGGGCCTCCCTACAATGAGCAGTTCTTC
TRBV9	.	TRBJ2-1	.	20	CASSVRPKHVERPQYNEQFF	TGTGCCAGCAGCGTACGGCCTAAACACGTTGAGCGACCCCAGTACAATGAGCAGTTCTTC
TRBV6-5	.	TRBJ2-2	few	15	CASSYSSGNTGELFF	TGTGCCAGCAGTTACTCGTCTGGGAACACCGGGGAGCTGTTTTTT
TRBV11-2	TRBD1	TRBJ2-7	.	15	CASSHRDRSSYEQYF	TGTGCCAGCAGCCACCGGGACAGGAGCTCCTACGAGCAGTACTTC
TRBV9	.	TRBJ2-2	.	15	CASSVVVENTGELFF	TGTGCCAGCAGCGTAGTTGTGGAGAACACCGGGGAGCTGTTTTTT
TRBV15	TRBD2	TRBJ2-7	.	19	CATSSRGRVAFLGSYEQYF	TGTGCCACCAGCAGTAGAGGGAGGGTAGCTTTCCTCGGCTCCTACGAGCAGTACTTC
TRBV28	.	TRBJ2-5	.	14	CASSPGGIRETQYF	TGTGCCAGCTCTCCTGGGGGGATCAGGGAGACCCAGTACTTC
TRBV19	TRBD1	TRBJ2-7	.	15	CASRPRQGRGYEQYF	TGTGCCAGTAGGCCCCGACAGGGAAGGGGGTACGAGCAGTACTTC
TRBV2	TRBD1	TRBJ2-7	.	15	CASNDRDSESYEQYF	TGTGCCAGCAACGACCGGGACAGTGAGTCCTACGAGCAGTACTTC
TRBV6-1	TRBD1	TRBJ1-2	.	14	CASSGTDRGNGYTF	TGTGCCAGCAGTGGGACGGACAGGGGCAATGGCTACACCTTC
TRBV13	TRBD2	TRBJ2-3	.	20	CASSLVVAGGPIGGTDTQYF	TGTGCCAGCAGCTTAGTCGTAGCGGGAGGGCCTATAGGGGGCACAGATACGCAGTATTTT
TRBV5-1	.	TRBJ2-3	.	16	CASSQGRNVGTDTQYF	TGCGCCAGCAGCCAAGGACGGAACGTGGGCACAGATACGCAGTATTTT
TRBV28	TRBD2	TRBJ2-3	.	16	CASSKGLAEHTDTQYF	TGTGCCAGCAGTAAAGGACTAGCGGAACACACAGATACGCAGTATTTT
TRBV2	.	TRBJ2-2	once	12	CARTGNTGELFF	TGTGCCAGGACAGGGAACACCGGGGAGCTGTTTTTT
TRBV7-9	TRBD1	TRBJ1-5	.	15	CASSNSGQANQPQHF	TGTGCCAGCTCTAATAGCGGACAGGCCAATCAGCCCCAGCATTTT
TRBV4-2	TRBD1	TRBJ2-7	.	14	CASSQEWDSYEQYF	TGTGCCAGCAGCCAAGAGTGGGACAGTTACGAGCAGTACTTC
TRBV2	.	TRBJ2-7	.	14	CASSAWGPTYEQYF	TGTGCCAGCAGCGCTTGGGGGCCAACCTACGAGCAGTACTTC
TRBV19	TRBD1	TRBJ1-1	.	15	CASSMGTGGNTEAFF	TGTGCCAGTAGTATGGGGACAGGGGGCAACACTGAAGCTTTCTTT